A selection of T cell receptor beta chains follows, all from one sample in a study of shared clonotypes between healthy human individuals. Assay: immunoSEQ multiplex PCR; the TCRdb copy retains only in-frame clones and omits some. The sample lists 450,000 to 500,000 clones, around 80% seen once, with roughly 13% in the top ten. Sequenced sample: PBMCs. The receptors originated from a middle-aged woman in good health. Some clones in this sample may be carry-over from other donors' samples. Both conserved end residues are part of each CDR3. The order of the fields is J gene, V gene, D gene, clone size, CDR3 protein, CDR3 DNA. A D gene is named only where the DNA matches it firmly. Expanded clones get a size class; other rows say once, few or many, or leave the size out.

TRBJ1-3 | TRBV18 | . | . | CASSPIQTGSGNTIYF | TGTGCCAGCTCACCCATACAGACCGGCTCTGGAAACACCATATATTTT
TRBJ2-1 | TRBV4-1 | TRBD2 | . | CASSQGLAGYNEQFF | TGCGCCAGCAGCCAGGGACTAGCGGGATACAATGAGCAGTTCTTC
TRBJ1-1 | TRBV7-2 | . | . | CASSFPETANTEAFF | TGTGCCAGCAGCTTTCCCGAGACAGCCAACACTGAAGCTTTCTTT
TRBJ2-3 | TRBV4-2 | TRBD1 | few | CASSQAGDRGVDTQYF | TGTGCCAGCAGCCAAGCCGGGGACAGGGGAGTCGATACGCAGTATTTT
TRBJ1-5 | TRBV6-1 | . | . | CASRTGGSGNQPQHF | TGTGCCAGCAGGACGGGAGGTAGCGGCAATCAGCCCCAGCATTTT
TRBJ2-7 | TRBV30 | . | . | CAWSVGWEQYF | TGTGCCTGGAGTGTAGGGTGGGAGCAGTACTTC
TRBJ1-1 | TRBV11-2 | . | . | CASSLLRGPLLTVNTEAFF | TGTGCCAGCAGCTTACTTCGGGGGCCCCTATTGACAGTAAACACTGAAGCTTTCTTT
TRBJ1-1 | TRBV30 | TRBD1 | . | CASKGQGTLNTEAFF | TGTGCCTCCAAGGGACAGGGCACATTGAACACTGAAGCTTTCTTT
TRBJ2-2 | TRBV14 | . | few | CASSQVRLPWGELFF | TGTGCCAGCAGCCAAGTTCGGCTGCCTTGGGGGGAGCTGTTTTTT
TRBJ2-5 | TRBV30 | TRBD1 | . | CAWSVGQGAGETQYF | TGTGCCTGGAGTGTAGGGCAGGGGGCGGGGGAGACCCAGTACTTC
TRBJ2-7 | TRBV6-5 | . | . | CASSYSPQGGYEQYF | TGTGCCAGCAGTTACTCCCCGCAGGGGGGTTACGAGCAGTACTTC
TRBJ1-1 | TRBV28 | . | . | CASSLARQPTEAFF | TGTGCCAGCAGTTTGGCCCGACAGCCGACTGAAGCTTTCTTT
TRBJ1-1 | TRBV16 | TRBD1 | . | CASSQSRGRATEAFF | TGTGCCAGCAGCCAATCCAGGGGGCGAGCCACTGAAGCTTTCTTT
TRBJ2-4 | TRBV18 | . | . | CASSLSTGKNIQYF | TGTGCCAGCTCACTATCGACAGGAAAAAACATTCAGTACTTC
TRBJ2-7 | TRBV7-2 | . | . | CASSLGVGGYEQYF | TGTGCCAGCAGCTTGGGGGTAGGGGGGTACGAGCAGTACTTC
TRBJ1-2 | TRBV5-6 | . | once | CASSFNRLYGYTF | TGTGCCAGCAGCTTCAACAGACTCTATGGCTACACCTTC
TRBJ1-6 | TRBV27 | TRBD1 | few | CASSDRGPFNSPLHF | TGTGCCAGCAGTGACAGGGGGCCGTTTAATTCACCCCTCCACTTT
TRBJ2-6 | TRBV6-1 | . | . | CASTNTGPGANVLTF | TGTGCCAGCACTAATACAGGGCCTGGGGCCAACGTCCTGACTTTC
TRBJ2-2 | TRBV7-3 | TRBD2 | few | CASSLLAGEGTGELFF | TGTGCCAGCAGCTTACTGGCGGGAGAAGGCACCGGGGAGCTGTTTTTT
TRBJ1-1 | TRBV2 | . | once | CAMLHGTPRNTEAFF | TGTGCCATGCTTCACGGGACACCCAGGAACACTGAAGCTTTCTTT
TRBJ2-3 | TRBV5-1 | TRBD1 | . | CATSGQGTDTQYF | TGCGCCACCTCAGGACAGGGTACAGATACGCAGTATTTT
TRBJ1-2 | TRBV6-1 | . | . | CASSGGRQAGDGYTF | TGTGCCAGCAGTGGTGGTAGGCAGGCGGGAGATGGCTACACCTTC
TRBJ2-1 | TRBV11-2 | TRBD2 | . | CASSQRELRYNEQFF | TGTGCCAGCAGCCAGCGGGAGTTAAGATACAATGAGCAGTTCTTC
TRBJ2-7 | TRBV2 | . | . | CASRTTSLYEQYF | TGTGCCAGCAGGACGACAAGCCTCTACGAGCAGTACTTC
TRBJ1-2 | TRBV28 | . | many | CASSEGGGHQNYGYTF | TGTGCCAGCAGCGAAGGGGGGGGCCACCAGAACTATGGCTACACCTTC
TRBJ2-5 | TRBV11-2 | TRBD2 | . | CASSTLAVQETQYF | TGTGCCAGCAGCACCCTAGCGGTCCAAGAGACCCAGTACTTC
TRBJ2-1 | TRBV5-1 | . | . | CASSASPGDYNEQFF | TGCGCCAGCAGCGCGTCCCCGGGTGACTACAATGAGCAGTTCTTC
TRBJ2-7 | TRBV6-5 | TRBD1 | . | CATTTGNEQYF | TGTGCCACCACGACAGGGAACGAGCAGTACTTC
TRBJ1-1 | TRBV18 | TRBD1 | few | CASSPWDRPNTEAFF | TGTGCCAGCTCACCGTGGGACAGACCGAACACTGAAGCTTTCTTT
TRBJ2-3 | TRBV27 | TRBD2 | once | CASKGTSGRWVTDTQYF | TGTGCCAGCAAAGGGACTAGCGGGAGGTGGGTCACAGATACGCAGTATTTT
TRBJ2-5 | TRBV7-9 | TRBD1 | . | CASSSRTGGVETQYF | TGTGCCAGCAGCTCCCGGACAGGGGGCGTAGAGACCCAGTACTTC
TRBJ1-2 | TRBV7-2 | . | . | CASSPVTGGGYTF | TGTGCCAGCAGCCCAGTTACGGGGGGTGGCTACACCTTC
TRBJ2-4 | TRBV9 | . | . | CASSHAGDIQYF | TGTGCCAGCAGCCACGCAGGGGACATTCAGTACTTC
TRBJ2-7 | TRBV19 | . | . | CASSISGTAYEQYF | TGTGCCAGTAGTATTAGCGGGACAGCCTACGAGCAGTACTTC
TRBJ2-1 | TRBV5-1 | TRBD2 | . | CASSLPGLAGGEQFF | TGCGCCAGCAGCTTACCGGGACTAGCGGGAGGCGAGCAGTTCTTC
TRBJ1-5 | TRBV7-9 | TRBD1 | many | CASSETGVNQPQHF | TGTGCCAGCAGCGAGACAGGGGTCAATCAGCCCCAGCATTTT
TRBJ2-1 | TRBV4-2 | TRBD2 | . | CASSQLGLAGGGGGEQFF | TGTGCCAGCAGCCAACTTGGACTAGCGGGAGGGGGAGGTGGTGAGCAGTTCTTC
TRBJ2-6 | TRBV30 | . | . | CAPPIQGRSSGANVLTF | TGTGCCCCGCCAATACAGGGGAGGTCCTCTGGGGCCAACGTCCTGACTTTC
TRBJ2-2 | TRBV7-9 | TRBD2 | . | CASSTSDGELFF | TGTGCCAGCAGCACTAGCGACGGGGAGCTGTTTTTT
TRBJ1-4 | TRBV6-6 | TRBD1 | . | CASRAGQPNEKLFF | TGTGCCAGCAGAGCGGGACAGCCTAATGAAAAACTGTTTTTT
TRBJ1-1 | TRBV7-6 | . | few | CASSSRARWDTEAFF | TGTGCCAGCAGTAGCAGGGCCAGGTGGGACACTGAAGCTTTCTTT
TRBJ2-2 | TRBV7-3 | . | . | CASSLLGLWGGELFF | TGTGCCAGCAGCTTATTGGGCCTGTGGGGTGGGGAGCTGTTTTTT
TRBJ1-6 | TRBV30 | TRBD1 | . | CAWRETGFSPLHF | TGTGCCTGGAGGGAGACAGGGTTTTCACCCCTCCACTTT
TRBJ2-7 | TRBV5-1 | TRBD2 | . | CASSLESPGLANEQYF | TGCGCCAGCAGCTTGGAATCTCCGGGACTAGCGAACGAGCAGTACTTC
TRBJ1-4 | TRBV28 | TRBD1 | . | CASSLQGGDHGEKLFF | TGTGCCAGCAGTCTCCAGGGGGGGGACCATGGGGAAAAACTGTTTTTT
TRBJ2-3 | TRBV11-2 | . | . | CASSPGGSPITDTQYF | TGTGCCAGCAGCCCCGGGGGTAGCCCTATCACAGATACGCAGTATTTT
TRBJ2-7 | TRBV7-2 | TRBD2 | . | CASSPILAGHEQYF | TGTGCCAGCAGCCCAATCCTAGCGGGGCACGAGCAGTACTTC
TRBJ1-2 | TRBV7-8 | TRBD1 | . | CASSPGQGGGYTF | TGTGCCAGCAGCCCCGGACAGGGAGGTGGCTACACCTTC
TRBJ2-1 | TRBV27 | TRBD2 | . | CASSSIAGEQFF | TGTGCCAGCAGTTCAATAGCGGGAGAGCAGTTCTTC
TRBJ2-2 | TRBV9 | . | . | CASSVVTGTGELFF | TGTGCCAGCAGCGTAGTGACTGGCACCGGGGAGCTGTTTTTT
TRBJ2-5 | TRBV10-1 | . | . | CASSEGASTGQETQYF | TGCGCCAGCAGTGAGGGCGCTTCGACTGGCCAAGAGACCCAGTACTTC
TRBJ2-1 | TRBV7-9 | TRBD2 | . | CASSRSGSSYNEQFF | TGTGCCAGCAGCCGTAGCGGGAGCTCCTACAATGAGCAGTTCTTC
TRBJ2-1 | TRBV4-1 | . | once | CASSQVIRDNEQFF | TGCGCCAGCAGCCAAGTAATTAGAGACAATGAGCAGTTCTTC
TRBJ1-1 | TRBV7-2 | TRBD1 | . | CASRYRTGLNTEAFF | TGTGCCAGCAGATACCGGACAGGCTTGAACACTGAAGCTTTCTTT
TRBJ2-3 | TRBV19 | . | . | CASSTTSGVGGTDTQYF | TGTGCCAGTAGCACTACATCAGGGGTGGGTGGCACAGATACGCAGTATTTT